Presented here are 5 T cell receptor beta chains from one specimen sequenced in a study of blood T cell repertoires in COVID-19. Sequencing was performed with immunoSEQ multiplex PCR; in TCRdb, only in-frame clones are kept and a portion is missing. The sample lists about 240,000 clones, 87% occurring once. Source material: peripheral blood. The receptor source for this set is a man between 60 and 70 years old who had recovered from COVID-19.

The V and J genes are TRBV7-9 and TRBJ2-3; D may be TRBD1 (5 bases). Per the germline V gene, CDR1 is SEHNR and CDR2 is FQNEAQ (reference sequence). The CDR3 sequence is 15 residues long. V lost 5 bases and J lost 2, with 14 bases in between. DNA for the CDR3: TGTGCCAGCAGCACCCGCCGACAGAACACAGATACGCAGTATTTT. This translates into CASSTRRQNTDTQYF.

The chain has TRBV5-6 and TRBJ2-1, with D possibly TRBD1 on 7 matching bases. Looked up from germline, CDR1 is SGHDT and CDR2 is YYEEEE. This CDR3 spans 16 amino acids. Trimming cost V 4 bases and J 5 bases, with 19 bases left between them. The CDR3 DNA reads TGTGCCAGCAGCCAATTGACAGGGAGGTGGGACAATGAGCAGTTCTTC. Its translation: CASSQLTGRWDNEQFF. The whole variable domain, filled in from reference TRBV5-6 and TRBJ2-1, reads DAGVTQSPTHLIKTRGQQVTLRCSPKSGHDTVSWYQQALGQGPQFIFQYYEEEERQRGNFPDRFSGHQFPNYSSELNVNALLLGDSALYLCASSQLTGRWDNEQFFGPGTRLTVL.

The chain is built from TRBV29-1 and TRBJ2-7; D uncertain. In germline, CDR1 is SQVTM, CDR2 ANQGSEA. This CDR3 spans 13 amino acids. Trimming pared 2 bases from V and 1 base from J, leaving 9 bases between. DNA of the CDR3: TGCAGCGTTGAATGTGGTAGATCCTACGAGCAGTACGTC. Residues: CSVECGRSYEQYV.

This chain uses TRBV11-2 with TRBJ2-2, with 11 nucleotides matching TRBD2. V shed 1 base and J 7 bases; nucleotides not matched to a gene: 5. The V gene's germline CDR1 is SGHAT and CDR2 FQNNGV. The CDR3 runs 16 residues. DNA for the CDR3: TGTGCCAGCAGCTTAGTAGCGGGGGGGCCACTCGGGGAGCTGTTTTTT. Translating gives CASSLVAGGPLGELFF.

In DNA, the CDR3 is TGTGCCATCGGAGTTACAGGGGACTTCTACGAGCAGTACTTC. It yields the protein CAIGVTGDFYEQYF. The genes are TRBV10-3 and TRBJ2-7, with D possibly TRBD1 on 7 matching bases. The V end lost 8 bases, the J end lost 3 bases, and 17 bases lay between the germline ends. The germline V gene has CDR1 ENHRY and CDR2 SYGVKD. This CDR3 region has 14 residues.